A few counts support the clone carrying this TCR beta chain. These data originate in a study of blood T cell repertoires in COVID-19. On the study more broadly: Samples representing acute and convalescent COVID-19 were sourced from the United States, Italy and Spain.

Original methodology: For nucleated cells, counts were estimated from reference gene primer amplification. Clones were read by immunoSEQ multiplex PCR, and TCRdb kept only the in-frame ones, dropping some. V and J calls and clone size come straight from that table; D and trimming were deduced from the DNA. The sample contains roughly 210,000 clones, 80% to 90% of which appear only once. The sample was peripheral blood. The clonotype comes from a woman older than 75 with COVID-19, enrolled during active disease.

The CDR3 protein is CASSSAGTGYEQYF. The CDR3 DNA sequence: TGCGCCAGCAGCTCCGCCGGGACAGGGTACGAGCAGTACTTC. The chain employs TRBV5-1 and TRBJ2-7, with 9 positions matching TRBD1. V trimming: 3 bases; J trimming: 4 bases; junction bases outside the gene matches: 5. There are 14 residues in the CDR3. In germline, CDR1 is SGHRS, CDR2 YFSETQ.